This T cell receptor beta chain was found in a study of radiation and T cells in renal cell carcinoma. Points from the study as a whole: Baseline intratumoral clonotype presence is unknown without pretreatment biopsies. In blood, top tumor clones expanded by 2 weeks, shrinking by 4.

Repertoires were generated with immunoSEQ multiplex PCR, while TCRdb's copy carries only in-frame clones and drops some. This table holds about 130,000 clones, about 81% found once. As for this clone: The target antigen is unknown.

Germline CDR1 LNHDA, CDR2 SQIVND (reference sequence). This CDR3 is 17 amino acids long. V lost 3 bases and J lost 0, with 15 bases in between. The time point here: blood 2 weeks post-SBRT. Stated treatment: 15 Gy SBRT to primary tumor, nephrectomy 4 weeks later. Material: blood, obtained from a patient whose treatment included radiotherapy and nephrectomy. This TCR came from a man in his fifties or sixties with renal cell carcinoma. V and J are TRBV19 and TRBJ1-5; D remains ambiguous. As DNA, the CDR3 is TGTGCCAGTAGTATGGGTGAAGGGCCTTATAGCAATCAGCCCCAGCATTTT. Its protein product is CASSMGEGPYSNQPQHF.